This T cell receptor (beta chain) was identified in a study of blood T cell repertoires in COVID-19. Study-wide context: T cells, B-cell-depleted T cells, or PBMCs provided the cDNA or gDNA that served as material.

The CDR3 loop spans 14 amino acids. The V gene's germline CDR1 is MNHEY and CDR2 SVGEGT. V lost 6 bases to trimming and J lost 1 base, with 12 bases between them. The Seattle site enrolled patients during active infection and followed them longitudinally. Original handling: Scientists estimated how many nucleated cells there were by amplifying reference gene primers. The table came from immunoSEQ multiplex PCR; TCRdb's copy has only in-frame clones and leaves some out. The V and J calls and clone size are taken from that table; D and trimming were inferred from the DNA. This repertoire shows 100,000 to 150,000 clones, approximately 90% found once; its top ten account for around 2%.

The source of this sequence is a man over 45 with COVID-19, enrolled during active disease. The sequenced material came from peripheral blood. The rearrangement joins TRBV6-2 or TRBV6-3 to TRBJ2-5, with D tentatively TRBD2 (6 bases). The CDR3 DNA sequence: TGTGCCAGCAGCAACGGGGGACCCCAAGAGACCCAGTACTTC. Translation: CASSNGGPQETQYF.